Described below is a single T cell receptor (beta chain) sequence and its context. Its antigen remains unidentified. The CDR3 totals 13 residues. CDR1 is LNHNV and CDR2 is YYDKDF in the germline V gene (reference sequence). Trimming left V 7 bases short and J 3 bases short, with 12 bases between. The sample originates from a study of T cells in Graves' hyperthyroidism and ophthalmopathy. Study observations and caveats: Blood also showed most of the thyroid clonotypes that were expanded above 0.001. Model predictions of ophthalmopathy came a median approximately seven months before onset.

Investigators excluded patients with uncontrolled infection, other autoimmune disease, pregnancy or lactation. Clinical symptoms, serum thyroxine and TRAb, thyroid ultrasound and orbital computed tomography were used for the diagnoses. RNA transcripts were the template for amplifying TCR beta CDR3 regions. A set of HTBI primers served as the primers for a first-round RT-PCR of the TCR CDR3. Via MiXCR, TCRdb re-called the multiplex PCR reads, giving one row per CDR3 protein. The repertoire has about 570,000 distinct CDR3 sequences, just over 45% of them found once; the top ten carry roughly 19%. The V call is TRBV15, the J call TRBJ1-2; weak D call: TRBD1 (6 bases). Sequencing was done on a sample of peripheral blood or thyroid tissue (not recorded which). The receptor was isolated from an adult woman with Graves' disease, either hyperthyroidism or ophthalmopathy (not recorded which). CDR3 loop: CATTGAGDYGYTF. In DNA form, the CDR3 reads TGTGCCACCACAGGGGCAGGAGACTATGGCTACACCTTC.